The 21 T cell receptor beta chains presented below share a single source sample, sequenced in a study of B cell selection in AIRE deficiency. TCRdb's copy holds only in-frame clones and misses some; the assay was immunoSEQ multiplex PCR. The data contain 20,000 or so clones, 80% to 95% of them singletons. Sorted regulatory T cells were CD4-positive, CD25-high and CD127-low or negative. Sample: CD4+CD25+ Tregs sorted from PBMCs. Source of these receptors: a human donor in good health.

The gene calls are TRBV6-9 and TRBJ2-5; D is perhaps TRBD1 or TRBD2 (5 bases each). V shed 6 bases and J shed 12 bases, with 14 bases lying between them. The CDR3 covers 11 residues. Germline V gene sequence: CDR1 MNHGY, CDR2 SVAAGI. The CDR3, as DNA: TGTGCCAGCAGCCTCGGGACCCGAAAGTACTTC. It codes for CASSLGTRKYF.

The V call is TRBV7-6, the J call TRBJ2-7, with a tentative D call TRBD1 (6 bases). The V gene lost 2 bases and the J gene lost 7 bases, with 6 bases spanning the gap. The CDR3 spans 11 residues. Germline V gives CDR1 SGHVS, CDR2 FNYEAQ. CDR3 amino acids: CASSLTGEQYF. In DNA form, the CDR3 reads TGTGCCAGCAGCTTAACAGGGGAGCAGTACTTC. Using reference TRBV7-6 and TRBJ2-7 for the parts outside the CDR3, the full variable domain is GAGVSQSPRYKVTKRGQDVALRCDPISGHVSLYWYRQALGQGPEFLTYFNYEAQQDKSGLPNDRFSAERPEGSISTLTIQRTEQRDSAMYRCASSLTGEQYFGPGTRLTVT.

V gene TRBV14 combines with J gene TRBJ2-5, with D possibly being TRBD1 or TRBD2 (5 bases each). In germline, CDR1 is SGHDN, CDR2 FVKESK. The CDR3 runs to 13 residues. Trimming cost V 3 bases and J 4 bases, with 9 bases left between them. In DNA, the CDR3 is TGTGCCAGCAGCCACTGGGACGGAGAGACCCAGTACTTC. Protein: CASSHWDGETQYF.

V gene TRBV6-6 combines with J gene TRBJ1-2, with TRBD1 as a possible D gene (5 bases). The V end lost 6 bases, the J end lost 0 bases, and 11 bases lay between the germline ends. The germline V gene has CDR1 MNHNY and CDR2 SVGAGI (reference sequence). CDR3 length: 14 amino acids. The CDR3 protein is CASRKGAANYGYTF. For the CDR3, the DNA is TGTGCCAGCAGGAAAGGGGCAGCTAACTATGGCTACACCTTC.

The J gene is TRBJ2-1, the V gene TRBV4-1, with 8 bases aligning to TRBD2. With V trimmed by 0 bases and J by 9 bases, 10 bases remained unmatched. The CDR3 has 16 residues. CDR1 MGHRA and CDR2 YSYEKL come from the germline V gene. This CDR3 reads CASSQDLGLAGSEQFF. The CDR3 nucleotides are TGCGCCAGCAGCCAAGATCTCGGGTTAGCGGGAAGTGAGCAGTTCTTC.

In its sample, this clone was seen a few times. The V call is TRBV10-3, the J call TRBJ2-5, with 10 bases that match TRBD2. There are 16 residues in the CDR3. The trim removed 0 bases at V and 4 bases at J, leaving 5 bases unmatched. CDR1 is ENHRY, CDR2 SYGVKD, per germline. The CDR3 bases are TGTGCCATCAGTGAGTCGACTAGCGGGTTCCGAGAGACCCAGTACTTC. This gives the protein CAISESTSGFRETQYF.

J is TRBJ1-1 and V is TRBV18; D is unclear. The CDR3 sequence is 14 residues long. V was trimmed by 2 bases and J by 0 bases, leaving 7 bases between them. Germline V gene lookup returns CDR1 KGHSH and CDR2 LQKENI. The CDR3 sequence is CASSPSWMNTEAFF. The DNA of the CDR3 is TGTGCCAGCTCACCATCTTGGATGAACACTGAAGCTTTCTTT. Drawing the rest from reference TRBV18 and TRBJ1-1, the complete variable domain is NAGVMQNPRHLVRRRGQEARLRCSPMKGHSHVYWYRQLPEEGLKFMVYLQKENIIDESGMPKERFSAEFPKEGPSILRIQQVVRGDSAAYFCASSPSWMNTEAFFGQGTRLTVV.

CDR3 protein: CASSLGLGLADTQYF. The CDR3 DNA is TGTGCCAGCAGCTTAGGGTTGGGACTCGCAGATACGCAGTATTTT. V usage is TRBV7-2 and J usage is TRBJ2-3; D may be TRBD2 (6 bases). From germline, CDR1 is SGHTA and CDR2 FQGNSA. Trimming cost V 1 base and J 4 bases, with 12 bases left between them. This CDR3 is 15 amino acids long.

The CDR3 sequence is CASSSWFVDSTNYGYTF. CDR3 nucleotide sequence: TGCGCCAGCAGCTCTTGGTTCGTTGACAGTACTAACTATGGCTACACCTTC. This rearrangement joins TRBV5-1 to TRBJ1-2, with TRBD1 as a possible D gene (5 bases). The germline V and J ends were trimmed by 3 bases and 0 bases, with 18 bases remaining between them. This CDR3 comprises 17 residues. Germline V gives CDR1 SGHRS, CDR2 YFSETQ.

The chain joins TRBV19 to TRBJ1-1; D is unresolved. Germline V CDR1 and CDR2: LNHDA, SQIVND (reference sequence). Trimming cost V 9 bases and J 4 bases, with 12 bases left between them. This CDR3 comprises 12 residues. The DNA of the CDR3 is TGTGCCAGCAGTTCGGGGTTCACTGAAGCTTTCTTT. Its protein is CASSSGFTEAFF. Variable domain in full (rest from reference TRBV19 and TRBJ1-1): DGGITQSPKYLFRKEGQNVTLSCEQNLNHDAMYWYRQDPGQGLRLIYYSQIVNDFQKGDIAEGYSVSREKKESFPLTVTSAQKNPTAFYLCASSSGFTEAFFGQGTRLTVV.

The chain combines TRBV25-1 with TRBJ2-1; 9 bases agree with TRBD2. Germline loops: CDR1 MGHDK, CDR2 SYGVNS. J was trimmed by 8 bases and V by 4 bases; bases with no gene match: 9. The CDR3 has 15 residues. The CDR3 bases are TGTGCCAGCAGTGGCCCCGGCGGGGGGGCGGATGAGCAGTTCTTC. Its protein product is CASSGPGGGADEQFF.

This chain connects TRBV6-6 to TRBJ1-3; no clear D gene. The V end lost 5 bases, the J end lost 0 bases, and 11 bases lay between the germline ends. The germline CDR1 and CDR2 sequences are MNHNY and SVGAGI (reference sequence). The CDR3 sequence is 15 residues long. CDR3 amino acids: CASSLAGSSGNTIYF. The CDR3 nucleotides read TGTGCCAGCAGTCTCGCAGGTAGCTCTGGAAACACCATATATTTT.

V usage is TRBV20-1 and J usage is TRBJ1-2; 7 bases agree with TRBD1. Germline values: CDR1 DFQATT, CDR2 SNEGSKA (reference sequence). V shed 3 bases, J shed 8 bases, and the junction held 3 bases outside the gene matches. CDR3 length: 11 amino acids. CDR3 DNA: TGCAGTGCTAGCAGACAGGGAGGCTACACCTTC. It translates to CSASRQGGYTF.

The CDR3: CASSLGSNQPQHF. CDR3 bases: TGTGCCAGCAGCTTGGGTAGCAATCAGCCCCAGCATTTT. The chain joins TRBV11-2 to TRBJ1-5; D remains unclear. Germline CDR1 SGHAT, CDR2 FQNNGV. Trimming stripped 3 bases from V and 0 bases from J, with 3 bases between. This CDR3 region has 13 residues.

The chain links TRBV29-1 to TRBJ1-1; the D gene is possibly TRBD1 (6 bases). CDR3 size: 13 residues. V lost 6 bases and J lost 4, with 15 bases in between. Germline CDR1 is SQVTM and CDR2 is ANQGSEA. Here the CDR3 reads CSVEGEKTTEAFF. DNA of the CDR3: TGCAGCGTCGAGGGGGAAAAAACCACTGAAGCTTTCTTT.

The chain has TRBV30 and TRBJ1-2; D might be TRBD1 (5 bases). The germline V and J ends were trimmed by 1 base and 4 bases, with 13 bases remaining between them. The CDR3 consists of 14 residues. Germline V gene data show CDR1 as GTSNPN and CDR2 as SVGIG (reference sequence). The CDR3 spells CAWSGQGPPYGYTF. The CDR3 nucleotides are TGTGCCTGGAGTGGTCAGGGACCCCCCTATGGCTACACCTTC. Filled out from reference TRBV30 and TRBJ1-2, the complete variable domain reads SQTIHQWPATLVQPVGSPLSLECTVEGTSNPNLYWYRQAAGRGLQLLFYSVGIGQISSEVPQNLSASRPQDRQFILSSKKLLLSDSGFYLCAWSGQGPPYGYTFGSGTRLTVV.

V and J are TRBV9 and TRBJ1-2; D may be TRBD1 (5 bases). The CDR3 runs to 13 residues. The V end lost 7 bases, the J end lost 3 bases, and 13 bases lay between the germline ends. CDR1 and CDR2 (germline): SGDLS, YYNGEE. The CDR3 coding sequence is TGTGCCAGCGCGCCCGGGGGGTACTATGGCTACACCTTC. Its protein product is CASAPGGYYGYTF.

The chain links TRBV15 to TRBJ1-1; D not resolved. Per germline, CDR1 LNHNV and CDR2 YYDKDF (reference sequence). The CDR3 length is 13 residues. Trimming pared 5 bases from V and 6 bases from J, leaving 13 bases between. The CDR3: CATSPRLGSEAFF. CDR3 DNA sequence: TGTGCCACCAGCCCCCGTCTGGGTTCTGAAGCTTTCTTT. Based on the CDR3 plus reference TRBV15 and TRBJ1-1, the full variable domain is DAMVIQNPRYQVTQFGKPVTLSCSQTLNHNVMYWYQQKSSQAPKLLFHYYDKDFNNEADTPDNFQSRRPNTSFCFLDIRSPGLGDTAMYLCATSPRLGSEAFFGQGTRLTVV.

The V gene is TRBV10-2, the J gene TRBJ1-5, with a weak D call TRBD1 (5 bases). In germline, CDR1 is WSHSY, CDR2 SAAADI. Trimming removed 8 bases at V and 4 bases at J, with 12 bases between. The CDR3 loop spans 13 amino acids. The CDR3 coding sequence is TGCGCCAGCGTGGGGACTCGTAATCAGCCCCAGCATTTT. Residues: CASVGTRNQPQHF.

The CDR3 bases are TGTGCCAGCTCACAAACAGATACGCAGTATTTT. Translating it yields CASSQTDTQYF. The J gene is TRBJ2-3, the V gene TRBV18, with D uncertain. The CDR3 contains 11 residues. The V end lost 4 bases, the J end lost 3 bases, and 2 bases lay between the germline ends. Germline V CDR1 and CDR2: KGHSH, LQKENI.

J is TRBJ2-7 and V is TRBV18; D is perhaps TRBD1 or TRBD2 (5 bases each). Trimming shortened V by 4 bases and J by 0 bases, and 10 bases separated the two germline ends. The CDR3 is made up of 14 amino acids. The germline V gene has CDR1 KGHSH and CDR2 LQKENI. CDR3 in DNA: TGTGCCAGCTCACGACGGGACGGCTCCTACGAGCAGTACTTC. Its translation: CASSRRDGSYEQYF.